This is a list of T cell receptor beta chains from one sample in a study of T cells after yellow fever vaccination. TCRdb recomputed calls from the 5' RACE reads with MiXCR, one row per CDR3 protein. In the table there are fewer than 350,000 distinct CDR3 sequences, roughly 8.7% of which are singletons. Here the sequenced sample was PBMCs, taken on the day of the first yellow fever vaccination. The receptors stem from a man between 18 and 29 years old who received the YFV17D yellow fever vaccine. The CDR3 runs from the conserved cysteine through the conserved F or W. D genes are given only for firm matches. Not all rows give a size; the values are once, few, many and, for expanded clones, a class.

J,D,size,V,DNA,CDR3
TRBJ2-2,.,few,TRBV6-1,TGTGCCAGCACGAGAGTAGGGGAGAACACCGGGGAGCTGTTTTTT,CASTRVGENTGELFF
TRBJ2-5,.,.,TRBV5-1,TGCGCCAGCAGCCGAGGACAGACTCAATCTCAAGAGACCCAGTACTTC,CASSRGQTQSQETQYF
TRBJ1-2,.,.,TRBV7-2,TGTGCCAGCACCCTCCCGGGGGTACCGTCCTATGGCTACACCTTC,CASTLPGVPSYGYTF
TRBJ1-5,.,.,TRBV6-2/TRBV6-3,TGTGCCAGCTCCCCTTCGGGGATCCGATTTAGCAATCAGCCCCAGCATTTT,CASSPSGIRFSNQPQHF
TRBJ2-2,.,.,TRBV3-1,TGTGCCAGCAGCCAAGTCCCCAGCACCGGGGAGCTGTTTTTT,CASSQVPSTGELFF
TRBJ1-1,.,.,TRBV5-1,TGCGCCAGCAGCTTGGGGCCGGTTGCCACTGAAGCTTTCTTT,CASSLGPVATEAFF
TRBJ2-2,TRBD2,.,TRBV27,TGTGCCAGCAGTCCAGGGACTAGCGCCGGGGAGCTGTTTTTT,CASSPGTSAGELFF
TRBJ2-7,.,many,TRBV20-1,TGCAGTGCTCCGACAGGCCCTACTGGGGAGCAGTACTTC,CSAPTGPTGEQYF
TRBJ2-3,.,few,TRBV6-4,TGTGCCAGCAGTGAGGAGGGGGGTCGGGGCCACTGGGATACGCAGTATTTT,CASSEEGGRGHWDTQYF
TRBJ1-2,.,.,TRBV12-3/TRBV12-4,TGTGCCAGCAGTTATACGGGCGTATATGGCTACACCTTC,CASSYTGVYGYTF
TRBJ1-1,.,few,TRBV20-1,TGCAGTGTTCTCCAGGGGAACACTGAAGCTTTCTTT,CSVLQGNTEAFF
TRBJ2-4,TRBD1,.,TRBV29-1,TGCAGCGGACAGGGTGCTACGAACATTCAGTACTTC,CSGQGATNIQYF
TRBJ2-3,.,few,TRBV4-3,TGCGCCAGCAGCCAAGGGAGACAGGCCACAGATACGCAGTATTTT,CASSQGRQATDTQYF
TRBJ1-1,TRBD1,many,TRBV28,TGTGCCAGCAGTCCGCTGGGACAGGGGAGGGCTTTCTTT,CASSPLGQGRAFF
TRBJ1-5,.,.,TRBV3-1,TGTGCCAGCAGCCAAGGATACTGGGGCCAGCCCCAGCATTTT,CASSQGYWGQPQHF
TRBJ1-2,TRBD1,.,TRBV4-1,TGCGCCAGCAGCCAAGCACGACAGGGGGCAGATGGCTACACCTTC,CASSQARQGADGYTF
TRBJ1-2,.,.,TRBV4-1,TGCGCCAGCAGCCAAGATAGGGTTGACGGCTATGGCTACACCTTC,CASSQDRVDGYGYTF
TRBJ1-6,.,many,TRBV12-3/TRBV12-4,TGTGCCAGCAGTTTGCAGGGTTATAATTCACCCCTCCACTTT,CASSLQGYNSPLHF
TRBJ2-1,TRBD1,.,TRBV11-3,TGTGCCAGCAGCACTTGGGACAGCGGAAATGAGCAGTTCTTC,CASSTWDSGNEQFF
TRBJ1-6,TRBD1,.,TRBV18,TGTGCCAGCTCACCTACAGGGGAGAATTCACCCCTCCACTTT,CASSPTGENSPLHF
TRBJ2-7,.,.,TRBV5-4,TGTGCCAGCAGCTTTCGAGGGAACCCCTACGAGCAGTACTTC,CASSFRGNPYEQYF
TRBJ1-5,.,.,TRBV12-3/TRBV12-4,TGTGCCAGCAGTTTTCACCGTAGTAATCAGCCCCAGCATTTT,CASSFHRSNQPQHF
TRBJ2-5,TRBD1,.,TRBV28,TGTGCCAGCAGTTTGTACAGGGGGCCGGCCCAGTACTTC,CASSLYRGPAQYF
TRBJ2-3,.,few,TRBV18,TGTGCCAGCTCACCAGGGGGACCGCTTAGAGATACGCAGTATTTT,CASSPGGPLRDTQYF
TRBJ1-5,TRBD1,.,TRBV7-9,TGTGCCAGCAGTTATACAGGGGTGGGCAATCAGCCCCAGCATTTT,CASSYTGVGNQPQHF
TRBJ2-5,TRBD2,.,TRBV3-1,TGTGCCAGCAGCCAAGGGCGACTAGCGGGTCCGAGGGAGACCCAGTACTTC,CASSQGRLAGPRETQYF
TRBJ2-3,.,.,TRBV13,TGTGCCAGCAGCTTAGAGGGCGGGGGCACAGATACGCAGTATTTT,CASSLEGGGTDTQYF
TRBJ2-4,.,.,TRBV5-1,TGCGCCAGCAGCCTGGGGAGAAACAAAAACATTCAGTACTTC,CASSLGRNKNIQYF
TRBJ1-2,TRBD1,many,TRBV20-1,TGCAGTGCCTCACAGGGGGCTGGGGGCTACACCTTC,CSASQGAGGYTF